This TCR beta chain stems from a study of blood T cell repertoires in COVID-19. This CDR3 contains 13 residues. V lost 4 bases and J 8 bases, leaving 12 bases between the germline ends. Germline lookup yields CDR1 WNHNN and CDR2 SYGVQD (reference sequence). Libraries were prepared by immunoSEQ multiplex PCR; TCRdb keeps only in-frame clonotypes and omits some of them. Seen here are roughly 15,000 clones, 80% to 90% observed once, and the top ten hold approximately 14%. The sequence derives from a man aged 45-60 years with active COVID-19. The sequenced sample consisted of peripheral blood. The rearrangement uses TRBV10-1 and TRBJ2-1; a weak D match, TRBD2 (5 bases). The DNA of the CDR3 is TGCGCCAGCAGTGGTGGGAGTATCGATGAGCAGTTCTTC. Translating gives CASSGGSIDEQFF.